This T cell receptor (beta chain) is drawn from a study of OX40 agonist ivuxolimab in advanced cancers. Background on the study: At doses from 0.01 to 10 mg/kg, patients were given intravenous ivuxolimab every 2 weeks.

Germline V gene data show CDR1 as ENHRY and CDR2 as SYGVKD. This CDR3 spans 13 amino acids. V was pared by 0 bases and J by 7 bases, with 7 bases between. Regarding this clone: What it binds is unknown.

Study conclusions and caveats: CD4+ and CD8+ T cells in blood underwent clonal expansion by week 6 at 0.1 to 3.0 mg/kg. Expanded clones were, on average, more numerous in CD8+ T cells than in CD4+. Expanded peripheral T-cell antigen specificity went undetermined.

The method was immunoSEQ multiplex PCR; TCRdb's version includes in-frame clones alone and lacks a portion of them. The table shows approximately 22,000 clones, with roughly 84% occurring only once. This TCR came from an adult with an advanced solid tumor such as melanoma, head and neck, liver or kidney cancer. Sequencing used CD4+ or CD8+ T cells sorted from blood, obtained in a trial of the OX40 agonist ivuxolimab. This chain joins TRBV10-3 and TRBJ2-1; D is unresolved. The CDR3 spells CAISESTANEQFF. In DNA, the CDR3 is TGTGCCATCAGTGAGTCGACCGCTAATGAGCAGTTCTTC.